What follows describes a single T cell receptor (beta chain). Its antigen is not identified. The source of the sample is a study of shared clonotypes between healthy human individuals. Germline-derived CDR1 and CDR2 are LNHDA and SQIVND (reference sequence). V was clipped by 6 bases and J by 1 base; unmatched bases: 7. The CDR3 consists of 15 residues. Clones were sequenced by immunoSEQ multiplex PCR, and TCRdb holds only the in-frame ones, with some missing. The profile shows 2,500,000 or so clones, around 92% of them singletons. Broader study findings: Lower generation probabilities were found for non-shared clonotypes than for those shared by all four donors.

This receptor was taken from a man in his late teens or twenties in good health. Some clones in this sample may be carry-over from other donors' samples. The sample was naive CD4+ T cells from PBMCs. Subset described: CD45RA+ positively selected. This rearrangement joins TRBV19 to TRBJ2-5, with 8 bases identical to TRBD1. In nucleotides, the CDR3 is TGTGCCAGTAGCCAAACGGACAGGGTCCAAGAGACCCAGTACTTC. Protein product: CASSQTDRVQETQYF. The full variable domain, in which reference TRBV19 and TRBJ2-5 provide the parts outside the CDR3, is DGGITQSPKYLFRKEGQNVTLSCEQNLNHDAMYWYRQDPGQGLRLIYYSQIVNDFQKGDIAEGYSVSREKKESFPLTVTSAQKNPTAFYLCASSQTDRVQETQYFGPGTRLLVL.